Listed here are 27 T cell receptor beta chains from one sample, sequenced in a study of blood T cell repertoires in COVID-19. The data were produced by immunoSEQ multiplex PCR, yet TCRdb's version contains in-frame clones alone and is incomplete. The sample lists about 200,000 clones, 65% to 90% occurring once. Sequencing was carried out using peripheral blood. The receptors come from a man older than 75 with acute or convalescent COVID-19.

This chain joins TRBV19 and TRBJ1-4, with a weak D call TRBD1 (5 bases). CDR1 is LNHDA and CDR2 is SQIVND in the germline V gene (reference sequence). Trimming pared 1 base from V and 5 bases from J, leaving 17 bases between. The CDR3 covers 17 residues. CDR3 residues: CASSIGPGIRRNEKLFF. The CDR3 DNA reads TGTGCCAGTAGTATAGGGCCAGGGATTCGGCGGAATGAAAAACTGTTTTTT.

Turning to this clone: The junction shows a germline mismatch at one end, possibly a read error. This sequence joins TRBV7-9 and TRBJ2-4, with 9 bases fitting TRBD2. Germline values: CDR1 SEHNR, CDR2 FQNEAQ (reference sequence). This CDR3 is built from 16 residues. Here the CDR3 DNA reads TGTGCCAGCAGTTTAGCGGGAGTCGGACCCCAAAACATTCAGTACTTC. Translation gives CASSLAGVGPQNIQYF.

The chain recombines TRBV11-3 with TRBJ2-3, with 10 nucleotides matching TRBD1. V was clipped by 3 bases and J by 4 bases; unmatched bases: 1. The germline V gene encodes CDR1 SGHNT and CDR2 YENEEA. The length of the CDR3 is 14 residues. The chain's CDR3 is CASSFGQGADTQYF. The CDR3 nucleotides are TGTGCCAGCAGCTTCGGACAGGGGGCAGATACGCAGTATTTT.

This chain uses TRBV27 with TRBJ2-3; possibly TRBD1 for D (5 bases). The germline CDR1 and CDR2 sequences are MNHEY and SMNVEV (reference sequence). The CDR3 sequence is 13 residues long. V lost 5 bases and J lost 4, with 10 bases in between. The CDR3 DNA reads as TGTGCCAGCAGTCGGCTGGGGCCAGATACGCAGTATTTT. This gives the protein CASSRLGPDTQYF.

The gene calls are TRBV7-9 and TRBJ2-3; D unclear. This CDR3 has 15 residues. The germline CDR1 and CDR2 sequences are SEHNR and FQNEAQ (reference sequence). Trimming took 0 bases from V and 3 from J, leaving 10 bases between them. The CDR3 reads CASSLASLLTDTQYF. The DNA for the CDR3 is TGTGCCAGCAGCTTAGCCTCACTACTGACAGATACGCAGTATTTT.

The chain has TRBV19 and TRBJ1-5, with D uncertain. The CDR3 sequence is 14 residues long. The V end lost 5 bases, the J end lost 0 bases, and 8 bases lay between the germline ends. Germline CDR1 is LNHDA and CDR2 is SQIVND (reference sequence). CDR3 DNA sequence: TGTGCCAGTAGTCCCGGTCATAGCAATCAGCCCCAGCATTTT. Translated, it gives CASSPGHSNQPQHF.

This chain connects TRBV28 to TRBJ1-2; D remains unclear. The germline V gene encodes CDR1 MDHEN and CDR2 SYDVKM. V shed 6 bases and J shed 7 bases, with 15 bases lying between them. There are 13 residues in the CDR3. CDR3 in amino acids: CASRAQVGPGYTF. The CDR3 DNA reads TGTGCCAGCAGGGCGCAGGTGGGTCCTGGCTACACCTTC.

This chain links TRBV5-4 with TRBJ2-7, with 9 positions matching TRBD1. Germline CDR1 SGHNT, CDR2 YYREEE (reference sequence). The CDR3 has 14 residues. Trimming at V came to 1 base and at J to 2 bases, leaving 1 base not matched to a gene. The CDR3 spells CASSLRQGAYEQYF. DNA for the CDR3: TGTGCCAGCAGCTTGCGACAGGGGGCCTACGAGCAGTACTTC.

The rearrangement links TRBV28 to TRBJ1-5; D possibly corresponds to TRBD1 (6 bases). The CDR3 extends over 15 amino acids. The germline V gene encodes CDR1 MDHEN and CDR2 SYDVKM. Trimming removed 7 bases from V and 4 bases from J, with 17 bases in between. CDR3 loop: CASTPERGYNQPQHF. The CDR3 DNA reads as TGTGCCAGCACCCCGGAAAGGGGGTATAATCAGCCCCAGCATTTT.

The gene calls are TRBV6-6 and TRBJ1-4; D is ambiguous. Germline V gene data show CDR1 as MNHNY and CDR2 as SVGAGI (reference sequence). V was cut by 7 bases and J by 8 bases, with 8 bases left in between. The CDR3 is 11 residues long. CDR3 amino acids: CASTGSEKLFF. CDR3 nucleotides: TGTGCCAGCACGGGGAGCGAAAAACTGTTTTTT.

The chain combines TRBV18 with TRBJ2-7; D gene uncertain. CDR3 length: 11 residues. The V and J ends lost 2 bases and 5 bases respectively, with 4 bases between them. Germline V gene sequence: CDR1 KGHSH, CDR2 LQKENI. The CDR3, as DNA: TGTGCCAGCTCACCAGGGCACGAGCAGTACTTC. Residues: CASSPGHEQYF.

This clone was seen a single time. J is TRBJ2-7 and V is TRBV10-1; TRBD2 aligns across 12 bases. The trim removed 10 bases at V and 4 bases at J, leaving 11 bases unmatched. The CDR3 covers 15 residues. CDR1 is WNHNN, CDR2 SYGVQD, per germline (reference sequence). Here the CDR3 reads CATSRLAGALYEQYF. The DNA for the CDR3 is TGCGCCACCTCGAGACTAGCGGGAGCTCTGTACGAGCAGTACTTC.

The V gene is TRBV27, the J gene TRBJ1-5; TRBD1 might be the D (6 bases). The CDR3 runs 15 residues. V was pared by 5 bases and J by 0 bases, with 11 bases between. CDR1 is MNHEY, CDR2 SMNVEV, per germline (reference sequence). The chain's CDR3 is CASSQGIYSNQPQHF. As DNA, the CDR3 is TGTGCCAGCAGTCAGGGGATTTATAGCAATCAGCCCCAGCATTTT.

The genes are TRBV6-5 and TRBJ2-2, with D possibly being TRBD1 (6 bases). Germline V gene data show CDR1 as MNHEY and CDR2 as SVGAGI. V shed 5 bases and J shed 3 bases, with 13 bases lying between them. The CDR3 is 15 amino acids. The CDR3 sequence: CASSHYREDTGELFF. DNA for the CDR3: TGTGCCAGCAGTCACTACAGGGAAGACACCGGGGAGCTGTTTTTT.

The chain has TRBV30 and TRBJ1-3, with 7 nucleotides matching TRBD1. In germline, CDR1 is GTSNPN, CDR2 SVGIG (reference sequence). Losses at the gene ends were 4 bases for V and 0 bases for J; bases not matched to a gene: 6. The CDR3 loop spans 15 amino acids. The CDR3 loop reads CAWIDRETSGNTIYF. CDR3 DNA sequence: TGTGCCTGGATAGACAGGGAGACCTCTGGAAACACCATATATTTT. Combining the CDR3 with reference TRBV30 and TRBJ1-3 gives the whole variable domain SQTIHQWPATLVQPVGSPLSLECTVEGTSNPNLYWYRQAAGRGLQLLFYSVGIGQISSEVPQNLSASRPQDRQFILSSKKLLLSDSGFYLCAWIDRETSGNTIYFGEGSWLTVV.

The chain uses TRBV19 and TRBJ1-5; TRBD1 is a possible D gene (5 bases). CDR1 and CDR2 from the germline V gene are LNHDA and SQIVND (reference sequence). The CDR3 has 14 amino acids. Deletions cut 4 bases from V and 4 bases from J, with 11 bases between. In DNA, the CDR3 is TGTGCCAGTAGTACCGCCGGGGGGAATCAGCCCCAGCATTTT. Translation: CASSTAGGNQPQHF.

This sequence joins TRBV5-1 and TRBJ2-2; D might be TRBD1 (6 bases). Germline lookup yields CDR1 SGHRS and CDR2 YFSETQ. The CDR3 is made up of 17 amino acids. V lost 4 bases to trimming and J lost 7 bases, with 23 bases between them. The CDR3 DNA sequence: TGCGCCAGCAGCCATAGGGGCTCACAGGGACCCAGCGGGGAGCTGTTTTTT. Amino acid sequence: CASSHRGSQGPSGELFF.

This rearrangement joins TRBV11-3 to TRBJ2-7; 14 bases fit TRBD2. The CDR3 runs 13 residues. Germline lookup yields CDR1 SGHNT and CDR2 YENEEA. The CDR3 loop reads CASSLTTSGRADV. The CDR3, as DNA: TGTGCCAGCAGCCTAACGACTAGCGGGAGGGCGGACGTC.

The rearrangement uses TRBV3-1 (or the pseudogene TRBV3-2) and TRBJ2-3; tentatively, D is TRBD2 (6 bases). The V and J ends lost 2 bases and 4 bases respectively, with 7 bases between them. Germline assignment: CDR1 LGHDT and CDR2 YNNKEL (reference sequence). This CDR3 contains 13 residues. CDR3 region: CASSQRGSDTQYF. CDR3 DNA: TGTGCCAGCAGCCAACGGGGGTCAGATACGCAGTATTTT.

V gene TRBV7-8 combines with J gene TRBJ2-1, with TRBD2 as a possible D gene (6 bases). This CDR3 is 16 amino acids long. Between the trimmed V and J ends, which lost 0 bases and 5 bases, there was a span of 14 bases. Germline assignment: CDR1 SGHVS and CDR2 FQNEAQ. DNA of the CDR3: TGTGCCAGCAGCTTAGCAGGAGGGCCGGTGGACAATGAGCAGTTCTTC. Its translation is CASSLAGGPVDNEQFF.

The chain joins TRBV18 to TRBJ1-1, with 7 bases matching TRBD1. The CDR3 sequence is 16 residues long. The germline gives CDR1 KGHSH, CDR2 LQKENI. J lost 2 bases, V lost 1 base, and 7 bases had no gene match. CDR3 nucleotides: TGTGCCAGCTCACCACTCCGGACAGGAGATAACACTGAAGCTTTCTTT. Protein product: CASSPLRTGDNTEAFF.

The rearrangement joins TRBV2 to TRBJ1-2, with D possibly matching TRBD1 (6 bases). The CDR3 is 13 residues long. V was clipped by 4 bases and J by 5 bases, with 11 bases between them. From germline, CDR1 is SNHLY and CDR2 FYNNEI. Written as DNA, the CDR3 is TGTGCCAGCAGTGTTTCCGGACAGTATGGCTACACCTTC. Protein product: CASSVSGQYGYTF.

The chain is built from TRBV28 and TRBJ2-1; a weak D match, TRBD1 (6 bases). The length of the CDR3 is 18 residues. CDR1 is MDHEN and CDR2 is SYDVKM in the germline V gene. Trimming shortened V by 5 bases and J by 2 bases, and 22 bases separated the two germline ends. The CDR3 spells CASSLLPVGGGTYNEQFF. The CDR3 coding sequence is TGTGCCAGCAGTCTACTGCCCGTAGGGGGTGGAACCTACAATGAGCAGTTCTTC.

The chain has TRBV28 and TRBJ2-2; 7 nucleotides line up with TRBD1. Germline CDR1 and CDR2: MDHEN and SYDVKM. This CDR3 is built from 13 residues. V shed 6 bases and J 6 bases; nucleotides not matched to a gene: 4. For the CDR3, the DNA is TGTGCCAGCAGGACAGGGAGATCCGGGGAGCTGTTTTTT. Residues: CASRTGRSGELFF. Complete variable domain (other parts from reference TRBV28 and TRBJ2-2): DVKVTQSSRYLVKRTGEKVFLECVQDMDHENMFWYRQDPGLGLRLIYFSYDVKMKEKGDIPEGYSVSREKKERFSLILESASTNQTSMYLCASRTGRSGELFFGEGSRLTVL.

V is TRBV10-2 and J is TRBJ2-1; the D gene is possibly TRBD2 (6 bases). CDR3 length: 14 amino acids. With 7 bases removed from V and 8 bases from J, the gap between germline ends came to 18 bases. Germline V gene data show CDR1 as WSHSY and CDR2 as SAAADI. In nucleotides, the CDR3 is TGCGCCAGCAATATGGGAGGTAGTAGCGATGAGCAGTTCTTC. Translating gives CASNMGGSSDEQFF.

The chain employs TRBV14 and TRBJ2-7; the match to TRBD2 covers 10 bases. In germline, CDR1 is SGHDN, CDR2 FVKESK. CDR3 length: 19 amino acids. Losses at the gene ends were 2 bases for V and 0 bases for J; bases not matched to a gene: 13. The CDR3 coding sequence is TGTGCCAGCAGCCAACGCGGGGGACTAGCGTTAAGCCGCTCCTACGAGCAGTACTTC. Its translation is CASSQRGGLALSRSYEQYF.

The CDR3 bases are TGTGCCAGCAGTTTTGCGGGGGGAAATACGCAGTATTTT. Encoded protein: CASSFAGGNTQYF. The chain carries TRBV6-4 and TRBJ2-3, with 8 bases lining up with TRBD2. V lost 5 bases to trimming and J lost 7 bases; unmatched junction nucleotides: 5. Germline V CDR1 and CDR2: MRHNA, SNTAGT. CDR3 length equals 13 residues.